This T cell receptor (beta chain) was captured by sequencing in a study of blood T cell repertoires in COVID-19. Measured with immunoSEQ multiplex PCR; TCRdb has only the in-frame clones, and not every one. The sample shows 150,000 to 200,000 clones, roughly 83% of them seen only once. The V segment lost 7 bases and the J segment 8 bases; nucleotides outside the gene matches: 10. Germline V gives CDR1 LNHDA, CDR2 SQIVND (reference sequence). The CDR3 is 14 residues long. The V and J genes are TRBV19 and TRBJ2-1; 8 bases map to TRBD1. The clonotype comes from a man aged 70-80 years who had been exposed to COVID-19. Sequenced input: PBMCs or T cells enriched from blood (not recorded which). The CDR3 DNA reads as TGTGCCAGTACAAGGCAGGGGGCAAACGATGAGCAGTTCTTC. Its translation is CASTRQGANDEQFF.